The 9 T cell receptor beta chains given below trace back to one sample, sequenced in a study of OX40 agonist ivuxolimab in advanced cancers. The data were produced by immunoSEQ multiplex PCR, yet TCRdb's version contains in-frame clones alone and is incomplete. The table records some 80,000 clones, 75% to 90% of them present only once. This specimen was CD4+ or CD8+ T cells sorted from blood, taken in a trial of the OX40 agonist ivuxolimab. The receptors derive from an adult with an advanced solid tumor such as melanoma, head and neck, liver or kidney cancer.

This sequence joins TRBV9 and TRBJ1-6, with D perhaps TRBD1 (5 bases). Germline CDR1 and CDR2: SGDLS and YYNGEE. The CDR3 is 12 residues long. Trimming took 3 bases from V and 16 from J, leaving 14 bases between them. CDR3 in DNA: TGTGCCAGCAGCGCGCCTGGGACTTCTCTCCACTTT. Translating it yields CASSAPGTSLHF.

The chain is built from TRBV28 and TRBJ1-3; 7 bases fit TRBD1. V dropped 9 bases and J dropped 2; count of bases not matched to a gene: 10. Germline-derived CDR1 and CDR2 are MDHEN and SYDVKM. The CDR3 runs to 15 residues. Written as DNA, the CDR3 is TGTGCCAGTAAAATCCGGGACAGTCCTGGAAACACCATATATTTT. It codes for CASKIRDSPGNTIYF.

The chain is built from TRBV28 and TRBJ1-5; no clear D. V shed 4 bases and J shed 7 bases, with 17 bases lying between them. The CDR3 spans 15 residues. CDR1 is MDHEN and CDR2 is SYDVKM in the germline V gene. The DNA for the CDR3 is TGTGCCAGCAGTTACCCCCTGAGCCTCGGGCAGCCCCAGCATTTT. Translating it yields CASSYPLSLGQPQHF. The full variable domain, completed using reference TRBV28 and TRBJ1-5, is DVKVTQSSRYLVKRTGEKVFLECVQDMDHENMFWYRQDPGLGLRLIYFSYDVKMKEKGDIPEGYSVSREKKERFSLILESASTNQTSMYLCASSYPLSLGQPQHFGDGTRLSIL.

The CDR3 region has the DNA TGCAGCGTTACCCAGAGGGGGCCAGGAAACACCATATATTTT. This sequence encodes CSVTQRGPGNTIYF. The chain has TRBV29-1 and TRBJ1-3, with 7 positions matching TRBD1. Germline CDR1 reads SQVTM; CDR2 reads ANQGSEA. The length of the CDR3 is 14 residues. J lost 4 bases, V lost 5 bases, and 8 bases had no gene match. The variable domain in full, completed from reference TRBV29-1 and TRBJ1-3, reads SAVISQKPSRDICQRGTSLTIQCQVDSQVTMMFWYRQQPGQSLTLIATANQGSEATYESGFVIDKFPISRPNLTFSTLTVSNMSPEDSSIYLCSVTQRGPGNTIYFGEGSWLTVV.

This rearrangement joins TRBV27 to TRBJ1-2, with 10 bases identical to TRBD1. The CDR3 sequence is 15 residues long. With V trimmed by 7 bases and J by 3 bases, 8 bases remained unmatched. Germline CDR1 MNHEY, CDR2 SMNVEV (reference sequence). The CDR3 sequence is CASTLTGGRDYGYTF. The CDR3 coding sequence is TGTGCCAGCACCTTGACAGGGGGCAGGGACTATGGCTACACCTTC.

This clone occurred a few times. J is TRBJ1-1 and V is TRBV30, with D perhaps matching TRBD1 (6 bases). The V gene's germline CDR1 is GTSNPN and CDR2 SVGIG (reference sequence). The CDR3 is 13 residues long. The V end lost 7 bases, the J end lost 4 bases, and 16 bases lay between the germline ends. The CDR3 region is CASQGTQGTEAFF. The CDR3 DNA is TGTGCCTCCCAGGGGACTCAGGGCACTGAAGCTTTCTTT.

This clone has just one count. The chain is built from TRBV7-9 and TRBJ1-3; unclear D gene. CDR1 is SEHNR and CDR2 is FQNEAQ in the germline V gene (reference sequence). V was trimmed by 5 bases and J by 4 bases, leaving 15 bases between them. The CDR3 consists of 15 residues. The CDR3 bases are TGTGCCAGCAGCCCTCCCTCGGGTGCCGGAAACACCATATATTTT. Translated, it gives CASSPPSGAGNTIYF. Based on the CDR3 plus reference TRBV7-9 and TRBJ1-3, the full variable domain is DTGVSQNPRHKITKRGQNVTFRCDPISEHNRLYWYRQTLGQGPEFLTYFQNEAQLEKSRLLSDRFSAERPKGSFSTLEIQRTEQGDSAMYLCASSPPSGAGNTIYFGEGSWLTVV.

With regard to this clone: Distinct nucleotide sequences in the sample also encode this CDR3. V gene TRBV29-1 combines with J gene TRBJ2-5, with 7 bases aligning to TRBD1. Trimming cost V 4 bases and J 5 bases; bases outside gene matches: 7. The germline CDR1 and CDR2 sequences are SQVTM and ANQGSEA. The CDR3 runs to 13 residues. CDR3 residues: CSVGGQARETQYF. The DNA of the CDR3 is TGCAGCGTTGGCGGACAGGCCAGGGAGACCCAGTACTTC.

A few counts support this clone. V is TRBV6-1 and J is TRBJ2-1; possibly TRBD1 for D (5 bases). CDR3 size: 18 residues. Between the trimmed V and J ends, which lost 3 bases and 1 base, there was a span of 19 bases. Germline-derived CDR1 and CDR2 are MNHNS and SASEGT. CDR3 amino acids: CASSDGAYSQGSYNEQFF. The CDR3, as DNA: TGTGCCAGCAGTGATGGGGCTTACAGCCAAGGATCCTACAATGAGCAGTTCTTC.